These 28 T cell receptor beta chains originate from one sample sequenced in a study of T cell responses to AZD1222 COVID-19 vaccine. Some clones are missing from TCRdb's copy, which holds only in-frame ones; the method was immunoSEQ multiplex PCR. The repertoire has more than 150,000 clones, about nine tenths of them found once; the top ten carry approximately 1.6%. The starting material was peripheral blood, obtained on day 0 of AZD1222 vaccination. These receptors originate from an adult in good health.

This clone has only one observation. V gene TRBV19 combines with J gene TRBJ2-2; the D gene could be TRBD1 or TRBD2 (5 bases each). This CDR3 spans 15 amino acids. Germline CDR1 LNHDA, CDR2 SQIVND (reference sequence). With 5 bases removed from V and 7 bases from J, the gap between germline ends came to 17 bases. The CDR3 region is CASSPWGKGGGELFF. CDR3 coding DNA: TGTGCCAGTAGTCCATGGGGGAAAGGCGGCGGGGAGCTGTTTTTT.

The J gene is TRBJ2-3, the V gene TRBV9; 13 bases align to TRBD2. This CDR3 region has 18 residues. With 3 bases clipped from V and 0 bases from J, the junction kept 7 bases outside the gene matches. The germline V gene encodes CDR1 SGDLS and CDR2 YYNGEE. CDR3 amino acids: CASSASRTSGGSTDTQYF. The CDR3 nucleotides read TGTGCCAGCAGCGCGAGTAGGACTAGCGGGGGAAGCACAGATACGCAGTATTTT.

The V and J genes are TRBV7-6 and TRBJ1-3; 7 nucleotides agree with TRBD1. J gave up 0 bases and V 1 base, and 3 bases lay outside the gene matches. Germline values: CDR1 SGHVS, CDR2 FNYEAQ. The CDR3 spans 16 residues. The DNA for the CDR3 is TGTGCCAGCAGCTTAGGACAGGGCTTCTCTGGAAACACCATATATTTT. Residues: CASSLGQGFSGNTIYF.

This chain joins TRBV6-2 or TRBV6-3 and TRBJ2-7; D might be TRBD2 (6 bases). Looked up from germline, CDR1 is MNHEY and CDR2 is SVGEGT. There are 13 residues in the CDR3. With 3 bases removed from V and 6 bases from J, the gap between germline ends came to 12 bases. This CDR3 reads CASSYISEGEQYF. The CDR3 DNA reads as TGTGCCAGCAGTTATATATCGGAGGGCGAGCAGTACTTC.

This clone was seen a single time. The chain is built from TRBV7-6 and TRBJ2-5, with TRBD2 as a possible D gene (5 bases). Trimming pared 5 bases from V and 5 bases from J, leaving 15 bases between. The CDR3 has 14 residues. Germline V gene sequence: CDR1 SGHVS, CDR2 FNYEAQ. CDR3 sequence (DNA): TGTGCCAGCAGCCTACGACTCGGCGGGGAGACCCAGTACTTC. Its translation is CASSLRLGGETQYF.

DNA for the CDR3: TGTGCCAGCAGCTTGTACGGGACAGGGGTTCTCCCCCAGCATTTT. Residues: CASSLYGTGVLPQHF. The gene calls are TRBV5-5 and TRBJ1-5; 10 bases are shared with TRBD1. Unmatched junction bases numbered 8, after V lost 1 base and J lost 10 bases. The CDR3 loop spans 15 amino acids. Germline V CDR1 and CDR2: SGHKS, YYEKEE (reference sequence).

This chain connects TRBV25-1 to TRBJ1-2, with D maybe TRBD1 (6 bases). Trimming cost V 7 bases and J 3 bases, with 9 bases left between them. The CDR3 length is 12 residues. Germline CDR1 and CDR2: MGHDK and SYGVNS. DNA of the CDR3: TGTGCCAGCACAGAGGGGGACTATGGCTACACCTTC. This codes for CASTEGDYGYTF.

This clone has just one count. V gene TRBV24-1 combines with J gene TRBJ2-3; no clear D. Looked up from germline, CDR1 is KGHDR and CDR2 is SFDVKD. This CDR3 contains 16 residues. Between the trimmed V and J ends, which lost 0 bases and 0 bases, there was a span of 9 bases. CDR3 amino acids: CATSDLREPSTDTQYF. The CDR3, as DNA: TGTGCCACCAGTGATTTGAGGGAACCCAGCACAGATACGCAGTATTTT.

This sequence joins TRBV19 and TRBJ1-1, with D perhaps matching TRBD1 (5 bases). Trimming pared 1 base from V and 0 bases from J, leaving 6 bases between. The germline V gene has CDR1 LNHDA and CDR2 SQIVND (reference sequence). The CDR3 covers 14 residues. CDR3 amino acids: CASSIGQLNTEAFF. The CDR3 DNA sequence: TGTGCCAGTAGTATAGGACAGCTGAACACTGAAGCTTTCTTT.

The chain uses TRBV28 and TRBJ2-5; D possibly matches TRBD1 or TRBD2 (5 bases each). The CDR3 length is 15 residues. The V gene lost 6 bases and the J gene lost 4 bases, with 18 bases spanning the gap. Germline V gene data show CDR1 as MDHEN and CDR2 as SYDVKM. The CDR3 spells CASSPPVGGAETQYF. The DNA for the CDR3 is TGTGCCAGCAGCCCTCCGGTTGGGGGAGCAGAGACCCAGTACTTC.

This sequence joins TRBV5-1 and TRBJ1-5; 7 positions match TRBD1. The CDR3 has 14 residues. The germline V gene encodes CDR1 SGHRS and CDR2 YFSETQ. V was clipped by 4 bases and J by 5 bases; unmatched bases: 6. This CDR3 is CASSRQTGDQPQHF. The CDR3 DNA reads TGCGCCAGCAGCCGTCAAACAGGGGATCAGCCCCAGCATTTT.

CDR3 residues: CATSQGSPYEQYF. CDR3 bases: TGTGCCACCAGCCAAGGAAGCCCCTACGAGCAGTACTTC. This chain connects TRBV24-1 to TRBJ2-7; D unresolved. Between the trimmed V and J ends, which lost 7 bases and 2 bases, there was a span of 11 bases. CDR3 length equals 13 residues. The V gene's germline CDR1 is KGHDR and CDR2 SFDVKD.

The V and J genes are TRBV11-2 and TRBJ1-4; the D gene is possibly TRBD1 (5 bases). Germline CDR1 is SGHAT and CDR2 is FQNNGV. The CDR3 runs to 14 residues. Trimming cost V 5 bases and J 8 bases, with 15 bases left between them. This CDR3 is CASSPGPQSEKLFF. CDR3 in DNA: TGTGCCAGCAGCCCGGGACCTCAGTCGGAAAAACTGTTTTTT.

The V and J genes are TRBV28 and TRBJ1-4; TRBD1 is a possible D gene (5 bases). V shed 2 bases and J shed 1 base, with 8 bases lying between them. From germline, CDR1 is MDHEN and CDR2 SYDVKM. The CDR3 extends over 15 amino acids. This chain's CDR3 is CASSLTGGTNEKLFF. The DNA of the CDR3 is TGTGCCAGCAGTTTAACGGGGGGAACTAATGAAAAACTGTTTTTT.

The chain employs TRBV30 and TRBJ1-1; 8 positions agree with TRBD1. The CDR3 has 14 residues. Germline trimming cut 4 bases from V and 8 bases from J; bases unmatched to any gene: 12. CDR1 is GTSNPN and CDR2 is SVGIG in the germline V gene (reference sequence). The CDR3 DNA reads TGTGCCTGGACAGGGGGCGCGAGGGGGTCAGAAGCTTTCTTT. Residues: CAWTGGARGSEAFF. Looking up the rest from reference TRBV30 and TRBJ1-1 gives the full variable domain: SQTIHQWPATLVQPVGSPLSLECTVEGTSNPNLYWYRQAAGRGLQLLFYSVGIGQISSEVPQNLSASRPQDRQFILSSKKLLLSDSGFYLCAWTGGARGSEAFFGQGTRLTVV.

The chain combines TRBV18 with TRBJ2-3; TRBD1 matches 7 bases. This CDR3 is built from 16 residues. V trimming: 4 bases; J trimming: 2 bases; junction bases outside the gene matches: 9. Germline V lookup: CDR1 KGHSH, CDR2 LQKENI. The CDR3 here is CASSRLDREPTDTQYF. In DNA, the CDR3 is TGTGCCAGCTCACGCCTCGACAGGGAGCCCACAGATACGCAGTATTTT.

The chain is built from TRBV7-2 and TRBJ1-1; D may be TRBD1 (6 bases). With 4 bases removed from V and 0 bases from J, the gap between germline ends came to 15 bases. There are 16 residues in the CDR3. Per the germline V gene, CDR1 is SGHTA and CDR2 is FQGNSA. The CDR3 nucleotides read TGTGCCAGCAGCTCGGACAGAAGAGCCATGAACACTGAAGCTTTCTTT. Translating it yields CASSSDRRAMNTEAFF. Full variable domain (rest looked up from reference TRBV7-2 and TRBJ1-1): GAGVSQSPSNKVTEKGKDVELRCDPISGHTALYWYRQSLGQGLEFLIYFQGNSAPDKSGLPSDRFSAERTGGSVSTLTIQRTQQEDSAVYLCASSSDRRAMNTEAFFGQGTRLTVV.

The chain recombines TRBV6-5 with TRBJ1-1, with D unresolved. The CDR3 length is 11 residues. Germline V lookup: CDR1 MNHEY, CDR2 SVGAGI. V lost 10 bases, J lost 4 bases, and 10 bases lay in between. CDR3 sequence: CATLPSTEAFF. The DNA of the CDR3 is TGTGCCACCCTCCCAAGCACTGAAGCTTTCTTT.

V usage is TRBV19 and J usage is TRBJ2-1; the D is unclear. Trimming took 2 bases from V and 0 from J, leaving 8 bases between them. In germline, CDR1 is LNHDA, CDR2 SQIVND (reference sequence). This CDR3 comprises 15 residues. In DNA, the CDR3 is TGTGCCAGTAGTATATACGAATCCTCCTACAATGAGCAGTTCTTC. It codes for CASSIYESSYNEQFF.

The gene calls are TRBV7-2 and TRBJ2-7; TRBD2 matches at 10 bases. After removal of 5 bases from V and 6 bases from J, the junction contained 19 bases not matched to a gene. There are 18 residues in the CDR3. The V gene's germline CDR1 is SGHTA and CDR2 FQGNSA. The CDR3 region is CASSRVGSGGRVLIEQYF. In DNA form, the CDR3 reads TGTGCCAGCAGCCGCGTGGGTAGCGGGGGGCGGGTGTTGATCGAGCAGTACTTC.

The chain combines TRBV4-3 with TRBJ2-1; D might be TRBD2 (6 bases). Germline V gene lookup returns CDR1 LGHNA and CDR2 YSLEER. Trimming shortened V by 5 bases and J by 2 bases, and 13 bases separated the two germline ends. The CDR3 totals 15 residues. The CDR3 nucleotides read TGCGCCAGCAGCAGGGGAGGAGGGACCTACAATGAGCAGTTCTTC. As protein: CASSRGGGTYNEQFF.

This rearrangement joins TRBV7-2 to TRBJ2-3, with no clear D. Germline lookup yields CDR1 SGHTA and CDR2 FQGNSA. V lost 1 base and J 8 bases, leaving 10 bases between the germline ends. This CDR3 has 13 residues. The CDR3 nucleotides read TGTGCCAGCAGCTTAGAGGGCAGAAGTACGCAGTATTTT. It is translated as CASSLEGRSTQYF.

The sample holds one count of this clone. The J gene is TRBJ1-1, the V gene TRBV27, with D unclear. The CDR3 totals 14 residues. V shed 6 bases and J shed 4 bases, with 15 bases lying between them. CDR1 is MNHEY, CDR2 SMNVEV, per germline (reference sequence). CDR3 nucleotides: TGTGCCAGCAGGCAACACTCGGGGAGCACTGAAGCTTTCTTT. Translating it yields CASRQHSGSTEAFF.

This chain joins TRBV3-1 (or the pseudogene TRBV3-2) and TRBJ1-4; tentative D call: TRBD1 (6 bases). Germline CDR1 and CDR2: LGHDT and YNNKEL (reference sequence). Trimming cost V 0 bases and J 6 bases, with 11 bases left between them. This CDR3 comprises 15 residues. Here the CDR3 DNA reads TGTGCCAGCAGCCAAGATAAGGCAGGGGATGAAAAACTGTTTTTT. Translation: CASSQDKAGDEKLFF.

The CDR3 DNA reads TGTGCCACCAGTGATTATGAGGGGGCCCAAGAGACCCAGTACTTC. As protein: CATSDYEGAQETQYF. The rearrangement links TRBV24-1 to TRBJ2-5; 7 bases are a match to TRBD1. CDR1 and CDR2 (germline): KGHDR, SFDVKD. V trimming: 2 bases; J trimming: 1 base; junction bases outside the gene matches: 3. This CDR3 has 15 amino acids.

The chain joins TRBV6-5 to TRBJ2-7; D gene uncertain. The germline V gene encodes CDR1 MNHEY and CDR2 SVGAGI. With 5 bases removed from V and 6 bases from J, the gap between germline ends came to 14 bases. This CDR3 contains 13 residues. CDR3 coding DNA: TGTGCCAGCAGTATGTACGACGAAGGCGAGCAGTACTTC. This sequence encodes CASSMYDEGEQYF.

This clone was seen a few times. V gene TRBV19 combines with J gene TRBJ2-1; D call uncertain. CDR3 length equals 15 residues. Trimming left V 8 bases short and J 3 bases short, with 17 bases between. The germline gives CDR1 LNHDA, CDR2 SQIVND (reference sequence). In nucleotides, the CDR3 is TGTGCCAGTGCCACACGGACGCTGAACTACAATGAGCAGTTCTTC. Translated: CASATRTLNYNEQFF. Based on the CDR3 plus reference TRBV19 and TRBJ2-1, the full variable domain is DGGITQSPKYLFRKEGQNVTLSCEQNLNHDAMYWYRQDPGQGLRLIYYSQIVNDFQKGDIAEGYSVSREKKESFPLTVTSAQKNPTAFYLCASATRTLNYNEQFFGPGTRLTVL.

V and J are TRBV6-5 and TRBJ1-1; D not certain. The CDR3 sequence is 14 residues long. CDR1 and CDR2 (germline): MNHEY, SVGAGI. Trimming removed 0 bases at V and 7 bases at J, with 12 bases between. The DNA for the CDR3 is TGTGCCAGCAGTTACTCGTCGGGAATCTTTGAAGCTTTCTTT. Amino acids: CASSYSSGIFEAFF.